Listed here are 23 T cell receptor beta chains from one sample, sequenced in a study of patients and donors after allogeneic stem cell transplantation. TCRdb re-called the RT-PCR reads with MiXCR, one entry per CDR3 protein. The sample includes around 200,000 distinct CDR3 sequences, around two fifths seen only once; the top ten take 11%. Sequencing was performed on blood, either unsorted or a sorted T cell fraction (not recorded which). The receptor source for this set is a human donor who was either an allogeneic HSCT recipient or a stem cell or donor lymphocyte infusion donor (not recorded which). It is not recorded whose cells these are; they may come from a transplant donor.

This CDR3 reads CASSYSSNQPQHF. CDR3 bases: TGTGCCAGCAGTTACTCAAGCAATCAGCCCCAGCATTTT. V is TRBV6-5 and J is TRBJ1-5; D is uncertain. Germline V CDR1 and CDR2: MNHEY, SVGAGI. There are 13 residues in the CDR3. Trimming stripped 0 bases from V and 1 base from J, with 1 base between.

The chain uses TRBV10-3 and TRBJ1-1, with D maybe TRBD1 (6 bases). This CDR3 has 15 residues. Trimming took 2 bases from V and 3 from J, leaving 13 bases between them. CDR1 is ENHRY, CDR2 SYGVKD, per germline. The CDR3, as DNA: TGTGCCATCAGTGAGACAGGTAGGGGGGACACTGAAGCTTTCTTT. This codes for CAISETGRGDTEAFF.

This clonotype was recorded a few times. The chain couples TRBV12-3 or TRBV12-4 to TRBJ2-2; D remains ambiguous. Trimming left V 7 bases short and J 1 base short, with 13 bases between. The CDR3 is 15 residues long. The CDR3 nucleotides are TGTGCCAGCATCACACCGGTATTGAACACCGGGGAGCTGTTTTTT. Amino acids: CASITPVLNTGELFF.

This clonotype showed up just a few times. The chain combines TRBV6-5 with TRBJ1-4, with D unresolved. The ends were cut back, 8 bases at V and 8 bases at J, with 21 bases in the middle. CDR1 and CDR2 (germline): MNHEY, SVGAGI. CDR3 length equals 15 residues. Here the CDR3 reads CASGEWALLGEKLFF. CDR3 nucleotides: TGTGCCAGCGGAGAATGGGCCCTACTCGGGGAAAAACTGTTTTTT.

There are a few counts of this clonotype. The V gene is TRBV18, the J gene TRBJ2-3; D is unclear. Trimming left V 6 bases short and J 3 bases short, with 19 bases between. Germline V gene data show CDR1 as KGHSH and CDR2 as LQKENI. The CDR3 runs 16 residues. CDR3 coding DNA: TGTGCCAGCTCCACCGACGGGCAGGTTATAACAGATACGCAGTATTTT. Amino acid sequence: CASSTDGQVITDTQYF.

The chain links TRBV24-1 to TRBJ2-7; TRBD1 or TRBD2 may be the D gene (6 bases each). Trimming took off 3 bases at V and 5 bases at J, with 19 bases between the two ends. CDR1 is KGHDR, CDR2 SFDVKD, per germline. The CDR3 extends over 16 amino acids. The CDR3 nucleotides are TGTGCCACCAGTGATGGAATAAGGCAGGGGAGGAACGAGCAGTACTTC. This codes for CATSDGIRQGRNEQYF.

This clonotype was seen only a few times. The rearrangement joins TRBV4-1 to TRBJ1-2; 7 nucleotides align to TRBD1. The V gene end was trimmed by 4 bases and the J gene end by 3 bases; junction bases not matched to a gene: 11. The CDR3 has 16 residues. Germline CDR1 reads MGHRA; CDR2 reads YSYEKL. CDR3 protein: CASSPMRGPTYYGYTF. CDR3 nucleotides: TGCGCCAGCAGCCCGATGAGGGGGCCCACCTACTATGGCTACACCTTC.

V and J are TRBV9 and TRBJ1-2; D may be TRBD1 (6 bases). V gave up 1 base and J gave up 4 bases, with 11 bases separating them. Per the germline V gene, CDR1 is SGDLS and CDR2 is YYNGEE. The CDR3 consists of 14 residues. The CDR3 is CASSVSGETYGYTF. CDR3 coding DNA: TGTGCCAGCAGCGTATCAGGGGAGACCTATGGCTACACCTTC.

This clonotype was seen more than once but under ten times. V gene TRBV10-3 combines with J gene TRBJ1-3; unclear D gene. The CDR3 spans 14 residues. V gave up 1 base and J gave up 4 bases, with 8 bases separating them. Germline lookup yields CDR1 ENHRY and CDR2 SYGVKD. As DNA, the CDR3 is TGTGCCATCAGTGAGTTCCCGGGGGGAAACACCATATATTTT. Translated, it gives CAISEFPGGNTIYF.

The CDR3 loop is CASSIDRGRDTQYF. CDR3 in DNA: TGTGCCAGCAGCATCGACAGGGGGCGAGATACGCAGTATTTT. The chain carries TRBV9 and TRBJ2-3; the match to TRBD1 covers 10 bases. CDR1 is SGDLS, CDR2 YYNGEE, per germline. The V gene end was trimmed by 4 bases and the J gene end by 5 bases; junction bases not matched to a gene: 4. The CDR3 runs to 14 residues.

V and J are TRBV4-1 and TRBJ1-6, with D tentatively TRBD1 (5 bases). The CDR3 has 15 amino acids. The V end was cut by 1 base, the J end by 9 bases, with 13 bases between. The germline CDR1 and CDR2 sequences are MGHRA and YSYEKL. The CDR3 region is CASSQVGTASSPLHF. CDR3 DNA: TGCGCCAGCAGCCAAGTCGGGACGGCCAGTTCACCCCTCCACTTT.

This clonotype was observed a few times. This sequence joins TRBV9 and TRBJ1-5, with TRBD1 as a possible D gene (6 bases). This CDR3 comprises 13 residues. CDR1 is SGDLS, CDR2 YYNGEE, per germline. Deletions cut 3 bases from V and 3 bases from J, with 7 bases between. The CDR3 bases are TGTGCCAGCAGCGGGGGGCTCAATCAGCCCCAGCATTTT. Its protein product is CASSGGLNQPQHF.

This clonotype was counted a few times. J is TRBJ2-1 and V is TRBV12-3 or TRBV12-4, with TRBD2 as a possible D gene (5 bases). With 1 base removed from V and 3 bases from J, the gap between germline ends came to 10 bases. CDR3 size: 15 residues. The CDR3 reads CASSLGAASYNEQFF. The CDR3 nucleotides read TGTGCCAGCAGTTTAGGAGCGGCAAGCTACAATGAGCAGTTCTTC.

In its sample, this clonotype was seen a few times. CDR3 residues: CSARVRVGELFF. The DNA for the CDR3 is TGCAGTGCTAGAGTGAGGGTCGGGGAGCTGTTTTTT. V and J are TRBV20-1 and TRBJ2-2; TRBD2 might be the D (5 bases). Germline V lookup: CDR1 DFQATT, CDR2 SNEGSKA (reference sequence). This CDR3 region has 12 residues. V was cut by 1 base and J by 7 bases, with 7 bases left in between.

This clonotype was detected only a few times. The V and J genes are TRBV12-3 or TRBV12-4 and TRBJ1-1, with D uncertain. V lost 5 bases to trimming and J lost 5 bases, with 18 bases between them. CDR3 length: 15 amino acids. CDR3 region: CASSPDPRVVTEAFF. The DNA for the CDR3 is TGTGCCAGCAGTCCGGACCCGAGGGTTGTAACTGAAGCTTTCTTT.

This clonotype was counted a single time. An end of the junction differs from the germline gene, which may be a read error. The CDR3 nucleotides are TGTGCCAGCAGCTTAATGATATACGGCCGTAACTTC. Its translation: CASSLMIYGRNF. The genes are TRBV7-2 and TRBJ1-2; D is ambiguous. The CDR3 length is 12 residues. In germline, CDR1 is SGHTA, CDR2 FQGNSA.

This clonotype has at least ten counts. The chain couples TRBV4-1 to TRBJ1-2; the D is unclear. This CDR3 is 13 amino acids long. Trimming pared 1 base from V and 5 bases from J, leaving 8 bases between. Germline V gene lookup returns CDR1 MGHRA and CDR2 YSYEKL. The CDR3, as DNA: TGCGCCAGCAGCCAAGTCGGACCTTATGGCTACACCTTC. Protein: CASSQVGPYGYTF.

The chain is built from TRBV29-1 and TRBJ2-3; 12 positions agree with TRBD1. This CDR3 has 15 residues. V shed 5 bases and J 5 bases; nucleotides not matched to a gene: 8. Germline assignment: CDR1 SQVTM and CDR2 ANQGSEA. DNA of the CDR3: TGCAGCGTTCATGGGACAGGGGGCTGGAAAGATACGCAGTATTTT. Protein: CSVHGTGGWKDTQYF.

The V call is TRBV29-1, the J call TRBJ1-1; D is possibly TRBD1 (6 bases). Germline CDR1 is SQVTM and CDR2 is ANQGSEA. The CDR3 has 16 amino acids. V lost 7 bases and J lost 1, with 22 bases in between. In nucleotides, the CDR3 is TGCAGCGGTAGTACAGGGACTCTTACCCCGAACACTGAAGCTTTCTTT. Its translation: CSGSTGTLTPNTEAFF. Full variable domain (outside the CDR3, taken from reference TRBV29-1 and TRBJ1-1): SAVISQKPSRDICQRGTSLTIQCQVDSQVTMMFWYRQQPGQSLTLIATANQGSEATYESGFVIDKFPISRPNLTFSTLTVSNMSPEDSSIYLCSGSTGTLTPNTEAFFGQGTRLTVV.

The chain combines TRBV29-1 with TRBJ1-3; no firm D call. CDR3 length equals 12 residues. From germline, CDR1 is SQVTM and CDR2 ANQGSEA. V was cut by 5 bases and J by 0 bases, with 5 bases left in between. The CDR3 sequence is CSVTASGNTIYF. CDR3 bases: TGCAGCGTTACAGCCTCTGGAAACACCATATATTTT.

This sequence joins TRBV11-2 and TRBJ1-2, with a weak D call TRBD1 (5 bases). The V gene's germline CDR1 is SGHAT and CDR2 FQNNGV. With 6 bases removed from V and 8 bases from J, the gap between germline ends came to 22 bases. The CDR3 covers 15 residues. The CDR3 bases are TGTGCCAGCAGGGAGACATTCGACAGATTAGGGGGCTACACCTTC. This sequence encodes CASRETFDRLGGYTF.

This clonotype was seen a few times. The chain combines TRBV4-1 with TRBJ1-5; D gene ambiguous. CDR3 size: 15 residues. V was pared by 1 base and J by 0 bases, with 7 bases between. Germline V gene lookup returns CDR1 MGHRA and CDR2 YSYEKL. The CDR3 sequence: CASSQGAYSNQPQHF. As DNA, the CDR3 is TGCGCCAGCAGCCAAGGAGCCTATAGCAATCAGCCCCAGCATTTT.

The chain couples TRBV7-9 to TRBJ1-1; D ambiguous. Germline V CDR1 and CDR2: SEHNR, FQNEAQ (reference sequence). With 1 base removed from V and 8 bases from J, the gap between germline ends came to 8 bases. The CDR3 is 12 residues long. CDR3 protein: CASSLEATEAFF. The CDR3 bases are TGTGCCAGCAGCTTAGAGGCAACCGAAGCTTTCTTT. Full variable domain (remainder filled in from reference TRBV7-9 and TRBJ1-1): DTGVSQNPRHKITKRGQNVTFRCDPISEHNRLYWYRQTLGQGPEFLTYFQNEAQLEKSRLLSDRFSAERPKGSFSTLEIQRTEQGDSAMYLCASSLEATEAFFGQGTRLTVV.